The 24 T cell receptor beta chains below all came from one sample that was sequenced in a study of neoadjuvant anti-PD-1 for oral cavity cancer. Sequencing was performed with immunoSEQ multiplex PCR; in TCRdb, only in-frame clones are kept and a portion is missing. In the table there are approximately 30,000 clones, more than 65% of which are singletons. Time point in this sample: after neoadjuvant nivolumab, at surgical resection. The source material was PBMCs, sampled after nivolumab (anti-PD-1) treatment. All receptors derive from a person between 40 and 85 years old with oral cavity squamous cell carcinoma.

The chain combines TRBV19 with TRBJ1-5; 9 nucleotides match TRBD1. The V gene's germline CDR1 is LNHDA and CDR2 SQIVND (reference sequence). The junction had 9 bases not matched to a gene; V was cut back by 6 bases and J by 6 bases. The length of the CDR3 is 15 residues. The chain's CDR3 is CASSPLDRGRQPQHF. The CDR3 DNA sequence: TGTGCCAGTAGCCCCCTGGACAGGGGCCGTCAGCCCCAGCATTTT.

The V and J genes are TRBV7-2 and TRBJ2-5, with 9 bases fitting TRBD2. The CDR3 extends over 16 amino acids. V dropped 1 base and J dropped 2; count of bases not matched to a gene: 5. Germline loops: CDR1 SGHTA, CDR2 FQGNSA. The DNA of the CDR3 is TGTGCCAGCAGCTTAGGGGGCGGGGGGGCACAAGAGACCCAGTACTTC. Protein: CASSLGGGGAQETQYF.

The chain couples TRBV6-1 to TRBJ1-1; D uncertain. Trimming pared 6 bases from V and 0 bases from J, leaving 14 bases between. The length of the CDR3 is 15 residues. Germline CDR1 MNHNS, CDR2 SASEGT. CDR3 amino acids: CASSRGRNMNTEAFF. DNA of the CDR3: TGTGCCAGCAGCCGAGGACGGAATATGAACACTGAAGCTTTCTTT.

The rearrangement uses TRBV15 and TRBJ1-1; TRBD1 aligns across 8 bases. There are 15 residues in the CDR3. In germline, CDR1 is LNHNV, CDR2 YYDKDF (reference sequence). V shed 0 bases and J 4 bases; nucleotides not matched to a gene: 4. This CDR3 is CATSRDRTGFTEAFF. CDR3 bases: TGTGCCACCAGCAGAGATAGGACAGGGTTCACTGAAGCTTTCTTT. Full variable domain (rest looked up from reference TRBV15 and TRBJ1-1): DAMVIQNPRYQVTQFGKPVTLSCSQTLNHNVMYWYQQKSSQAPKLLFHYYDKDFNNEADTPDNFQSRRPNTSFCFLDIRSPGLGDTAMYLCATSRDRTGFTEAFFGQGTRLTVV.

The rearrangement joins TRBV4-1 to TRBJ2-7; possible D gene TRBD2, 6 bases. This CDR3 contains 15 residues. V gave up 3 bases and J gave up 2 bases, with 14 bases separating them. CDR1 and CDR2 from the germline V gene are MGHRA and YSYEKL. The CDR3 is CASSQLSTGAYEQYF. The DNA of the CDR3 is TGCGCCAGCAGCCAGCTATCCACGGGAGCCTACGAGCAGTACTTC.

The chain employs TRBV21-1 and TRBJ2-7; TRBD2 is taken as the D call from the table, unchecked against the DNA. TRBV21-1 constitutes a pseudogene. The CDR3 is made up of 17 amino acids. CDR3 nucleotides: TGTGCCAGCAGCAAGCAGGGATCTAGCGGGGAAACCTACGAGCAGTACTTC. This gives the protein CASSKQGSSGETYEQYF.

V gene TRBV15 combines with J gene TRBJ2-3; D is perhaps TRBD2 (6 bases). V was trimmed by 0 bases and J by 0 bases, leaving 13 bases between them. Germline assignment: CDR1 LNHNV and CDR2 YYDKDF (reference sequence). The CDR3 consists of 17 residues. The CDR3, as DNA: TGTGCCACCAGCAGAGATCAACGACTAGAGAGCACAGATACGCAGTATTTT. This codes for CATSRDQRLESTDTQYF.

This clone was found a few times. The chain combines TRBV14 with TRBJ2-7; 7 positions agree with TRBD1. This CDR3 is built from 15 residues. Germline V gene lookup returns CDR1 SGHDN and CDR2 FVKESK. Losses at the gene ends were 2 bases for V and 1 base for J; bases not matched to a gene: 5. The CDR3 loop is CASSQSRGLSYEQYF. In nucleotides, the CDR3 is TGTGCCAGCAGCCAAAGTAGGGGGCTGTCCTACGAGCAGTACTTC. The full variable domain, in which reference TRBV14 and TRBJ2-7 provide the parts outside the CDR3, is EAGVTQFPSHSVIEKGQTVTLRCDPISGHDNLYWYRRVMGKEIKFLLHFVKESKQDESGMPNNRFLAERTGGTYSTLKVQPAELEDSGVYFCASSQSRGLSYEQYFGPGTRLTVT.

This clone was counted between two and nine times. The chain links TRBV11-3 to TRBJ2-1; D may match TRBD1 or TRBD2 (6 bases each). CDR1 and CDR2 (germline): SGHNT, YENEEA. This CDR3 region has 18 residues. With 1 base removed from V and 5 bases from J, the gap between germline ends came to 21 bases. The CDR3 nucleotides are TGTGCCAGCAGCTTAGTTTCGGGGTCGGGGGCCGGTGACAATGAGCAGTTCTTC. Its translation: CASSLVSGSGAGDNEQFF.

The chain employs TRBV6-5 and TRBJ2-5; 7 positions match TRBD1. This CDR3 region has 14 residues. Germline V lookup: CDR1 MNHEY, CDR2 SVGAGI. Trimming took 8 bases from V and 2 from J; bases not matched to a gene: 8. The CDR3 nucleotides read TGTGCCAGCCGGGACAGATATTTACAAGAGACCCAGTACTTC. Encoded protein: CASRDRYLQETQYF.

This CDR3 reads CASSQAGTGNTGELFF. The CDR3 DNA reads TGCGCCAGCAGCCAGGCCGGGACAGGGAACACCGGGGAGCTGTTTTTT. The gene calls are TRBV4-1 and TRBJ2-2, with 8 bases that match TRBD1. V lost 3 bases to trimming and J lost 1 base; unmatched junction nucleotides: 4. Germline V gene lookup returns CDR1 MGHRA and CDR2 YSYEKL. This CDR3 comprises 16 residues.

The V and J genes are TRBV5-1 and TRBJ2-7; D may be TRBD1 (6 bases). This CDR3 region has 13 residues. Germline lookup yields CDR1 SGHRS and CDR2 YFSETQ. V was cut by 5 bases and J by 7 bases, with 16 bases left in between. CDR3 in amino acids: CASRRQARGEQYF. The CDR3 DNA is TGCGCCAGCAGAAGGCAGGCGAGGGGGGAGCAGTACTTC.

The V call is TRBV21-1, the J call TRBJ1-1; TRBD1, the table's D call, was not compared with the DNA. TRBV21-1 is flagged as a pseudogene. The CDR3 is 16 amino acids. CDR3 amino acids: CASSRDRGLGNTEAFF. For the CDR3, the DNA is TGTGCCAGCAGCAGAGACAGGGGGCTCGGTAACACTGAAGCTTTCTTT.

For the CDR3, the DNA is TGTGCCACCGCCCAGGACAGGGGGAGCACTGAAGCTTTCTTT. Its protein is CATAQDRGSTEAFF. J is TRBJ1-1 and V is TRBV2; TRBD1 matches at 10 bases. This CDR3 is 14 amino acids long. The ends lost 10 bases at V and 4 bases at J; junction bases unmatched: 9. Germline lookup yields CDR1 SNHLY and CDR2 FYNNEI.

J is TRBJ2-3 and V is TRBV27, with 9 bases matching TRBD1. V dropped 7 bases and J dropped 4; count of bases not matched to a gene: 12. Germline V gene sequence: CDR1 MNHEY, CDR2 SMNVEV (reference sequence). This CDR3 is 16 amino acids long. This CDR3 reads CASTYLGTGNADTQYF. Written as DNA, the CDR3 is TGTGCCAGCACCTACCTTGGGACAGGGAACGCAGATACGCAGTATTTT.

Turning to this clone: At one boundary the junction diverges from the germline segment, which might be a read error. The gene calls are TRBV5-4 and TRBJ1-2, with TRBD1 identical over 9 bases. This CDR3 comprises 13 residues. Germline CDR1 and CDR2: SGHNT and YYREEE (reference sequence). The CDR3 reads CVSSRTGDYGYTF. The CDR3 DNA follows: TGTGTCAGCAGCCGGACAGGGGACTATGGCTACACCTTC.

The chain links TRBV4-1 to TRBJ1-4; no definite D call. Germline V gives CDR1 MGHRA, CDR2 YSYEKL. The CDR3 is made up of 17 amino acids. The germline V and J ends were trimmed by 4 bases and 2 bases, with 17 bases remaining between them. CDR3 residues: CASSPIGLGNTNEKLFF. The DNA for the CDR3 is TGCGCCAGCAGCCCCATAGGGCTTGGTAATACTAATGAAAAACTGTTTTTT.

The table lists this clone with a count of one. CDR3 in DNA: TGCGCCAGCAGCCCAGCTAGAAACAATGAGCAGTTCTTC. Its translation is CASSPARNNEQFF. The J gene is TRBJ2-1, the V gene TRBV5-1; no firm D call. Trimming left V 4 bases short and J 5 bases short, with 10 bases between. The CDR3 is 13 residues long. Germline assignment: CDR1 SGHRS and CDR2 YFSETQ.

The CDR3 here is CASSPAWATGGVQYF. CDR3 sequence (DNA): TGTGCCAGCAGCCCAGCCTGGGCAACCGGGGGTGTCCAGTACTTC. The chain joins TRBV9 to TRBJ2-5; D perhaps matches TRBD2 (6 bases). Trimming took 4 bases from V and 10 from J, leaving 23 bases between them. The germline V gene encodes CDR1 SGDLS and CDR2 YYNGEE. The CDR3 consists of 15 residues. The full variable domain, completed using reference TRBV9 and TRBJ2-5, is DSGVTQTPKHLITATGQRVTLRCSPRSGDLSVYWYQQSLDQGLQFLIQYYNGEERAKGNILERFSAQQFPDLHSELNLSSLELGDSALYFCASSPAWATGGVQYFGPGTRLLVL.

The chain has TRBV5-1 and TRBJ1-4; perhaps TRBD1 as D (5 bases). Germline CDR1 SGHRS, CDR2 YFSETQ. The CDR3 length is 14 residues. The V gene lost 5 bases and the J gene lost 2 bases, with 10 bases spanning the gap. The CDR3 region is CASRRGDTNEKLFF. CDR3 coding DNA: TGCGCCAGCAGGCGGGGGGACACTAATGAAAAACTGTTTTTT.

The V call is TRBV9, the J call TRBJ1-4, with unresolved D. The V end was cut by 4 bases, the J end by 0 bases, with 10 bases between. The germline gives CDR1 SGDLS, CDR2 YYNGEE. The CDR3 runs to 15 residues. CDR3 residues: CASSFRAATNEKLFF. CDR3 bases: TGTGCCAGCAGCTTTAGAGCTGCAACTAATGAAAAACTGTTTTTT.

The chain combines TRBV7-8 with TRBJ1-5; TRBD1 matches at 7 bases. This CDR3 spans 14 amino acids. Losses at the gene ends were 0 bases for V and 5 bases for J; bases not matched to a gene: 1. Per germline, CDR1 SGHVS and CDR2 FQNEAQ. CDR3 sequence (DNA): TGTGCCAGCAGCTTAGCCAGGGGGGATCAGCCCCAGCATTTT. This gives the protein CASSLARGDQPQHF.

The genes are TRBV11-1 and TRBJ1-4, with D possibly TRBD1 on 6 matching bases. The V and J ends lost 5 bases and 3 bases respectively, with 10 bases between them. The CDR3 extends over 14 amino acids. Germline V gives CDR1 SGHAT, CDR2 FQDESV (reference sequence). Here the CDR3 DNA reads TGTGCCAGCAGCCCGGACAGAGCTAATGAAAAACTGTTTTTT. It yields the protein CASSPDRANEKLFF.

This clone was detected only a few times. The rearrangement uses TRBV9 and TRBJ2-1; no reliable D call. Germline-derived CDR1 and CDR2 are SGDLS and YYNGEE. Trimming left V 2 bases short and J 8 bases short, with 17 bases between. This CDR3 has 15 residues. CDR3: CASSVGSSDVHEQFF. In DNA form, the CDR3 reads TGTGCCAGCAGCGTGGGTAGTTCAGATGTACATGAGCAGTTCTTC.